This T cell receptor beta chain originates from a study of cytomegalovirus exposure and HLA in healthy donors. Trimming shortened V by 0 bases and J by 4 bases, and 12 bases separated the two germline ends. CDR3 length: 15 amino acids. Germline values: CDR1 MDHEN, CDR2 SYDVKM. Assay: immunoSEQ multiplex PCR; the TCRdb copy retains only in-frame clones and omits some. The sample carries 250,000 to 400,000 clones, around 90% recorded once. Sequencing was done on a sample of PBMCs. The TCR originated in a woman aged 25 to 39 in good health and CMV-seropositive. The gene calls are TRBV28 and TRBJ1-2, with D possibly matching TRBD1 (5 bases). The CDR3 nucleotides read TGTGCCAGCAGTTTATGGAGGGACGAATTCTATGGCTACACCTTC. It specifies CASSLWRDEFYGYTF.